Listed below are T cell receptor beta chains from one sample, sequenced in a study of blood T cell repertoires in COVID-19. Using immunoSEQ multiplex PCR, the repertoire was profiled, and TCRdb retains in-frame clones only, with some absent. The sample yields tens of thousands of clones, roughly 86% seen once. The sequencing sample was made of peripheral blood. These TCRs come from a man aged 60-69 years with active or convalescent COVID-19. CDR3s include the opening cysteine and the closing phenylalanine or tryptophan. Fields, in order: CDR3 protein, CDR3 DNA, V gene, clone size, J gene, D gene. The D gene is left open where the match is weak. Some rows mark clone size as missing; the rest say once, few, many or name a class of expanded clone.

CASSLGLAGGSGTGELFF	TGTGCCAGCAGCTTGGGTCTAGCGGGGGGCTCGGGCACCGGGGAGCTGTTTTTT	TRBV5-4	.	TRBJ2-2	TRBD2
CASSPGGTGDQPQHF	TGTGCCAGCAGCCCAGGCGGGACAGGGGATCAGCCCCAGCATTTT	TRBV9	.	TRBJ1-5	TRBD1
CASTLLRDSYEQYF	TGTGCCAGCACGCTTTTACGGGACTCCTACGAGCAGTACTTC	TRBV6-5	.	TRBJ2-7	.
CASSLRDTVNF	TGTGCCAGCAGCTTAAGGGACACTGTGAACTTC	TRBV7-8	.	TRBJ1-2	.
CASTPYRGYGYTF	TGTGCCAGCACCCCCTACAGGGGCTATGGCTACACCTTC	TRBV6-5	.	TRBJ1-2	TRBD1
CASSLDRTDTQYF	TGTGCCAGCAGCTTGGACAGGACAGATACGCAGTATTTT	TRBV7-3	few	TRBJ2-3	TRBD1
CASSLKTGYNEQFF	TGTGCCAGCAGCCTCAAGACAGGGTACAATGAGCAGTTCTTC	TRBV7-9	.	TRBJ2-1	TRBD1
CASSLSHRSYGYTF	TGCGCCAGCAGCTTGTCCCACAGGAGCTATGGCTACACCTTC	TRBV5-1	.	TRBJ1-2	.
CASSEAPVSGANVLTF	TGTGCCAGCAGTGAAGCTCCAGTTTCTGGGGCCAACGTCCTGACTTTC	TRBV2	.	TRBJ2-6	.
CATSAPGQGANEQFF	TGTGCCACCAGTGCCCCGGGACAGGGGGCGAATGAGCAGTTCTTC	TRBV24-1	.	TRBJ2-1	TRBD1
CASSAVGTSGGLEQFF	TGCGCCAGCAGCGCGGTTGGGACTAGCGGGGGGCTTGAGCAGTTCTTC	TRBV5-1	.	TRBJ2-1	TRBD2
CASSLQRDGYTF	TGTGCCAGCAGTTTACAACGCGATGGCTACACCTTC	TRBV28	.	TRBJ1-2	.
CASSQDRAPGYTF	TGTGCCAGCAGCCAAGATAGAGCCCCCGGCTACACCTTC	TRBV3-1/TRBV3-2	.	TRBJ1-2	.
CASSLVPGDNEQFF	TGCGCCAGCAGCTTGGTTCCCGGGGACAATGAGCAGTTCTTC	TRBV5-1	.	TRBJ2-1	.
CASGVGGYYGYTF	TGTGCCAGCGGTGTAGGGGGCTACTATGGCTACACCTTC	TRBV3-1/TRBV3-2	.	TRBJ1-2	TRBD1
CASSLTATEAFF	TGTGCCAGCAGCTTAACAGCCACTGAAGCTTTCTTT	TRBV11-2	.	TRBJ1-1	.
CASSLAQEKTGVW	TGTGCCAGCAGCTTAGCGCAGGAAAAAACAGGCGTTTGG	TRBV7-9	.	TRBJ1-2	.
CASSSGTASYEQYF	TGTGCCAGCAGCTCTGGGACAGCTTCCTACGAGCAGTACTTC	TRBV11-2	.	TRBJ2-7	TRBD1
CSLVGGGAFF	TGCAGCTTAGTGGGAGGCGGAGCTTTCTTT	TRBV20-1	.	TRBJ1-1	.
CASSLNGVNYGYTF	TGCGCCAGCAGCCTAAACGGGGTTAACTATGGCTACACCTTC	TRBV5-1	.	TRBJ1-2	.
CAISASGGAGETQYF	TGTGCCATCAGCGCTAGCGGGGGGGCCGGAGAGACCCAGTACTTC	TRBV10-3	.	TRBJ2-5	TRBD2
CAGASPGKGNTIYF	TGTGCCGGAGCTTCCCCAGGGAAAGGAAACACCATATATTTT	TRBV28	.	TRBJ1-3	.
CASSPRRIEAFF	TGTGCCAGCTCACCTCGGAGGATTGAAGCTTTCTTT	TRBV18	.	TRBJ1-1	.
CASRWGGSPLHF	TGTGCCAGCAGATGGGGGGGTTCACCCCTCCACTTT	TRBV12-3/TRBV12-4	.	TRBJ1-6	.
CASRTDRGGGYTF	TGTGCCAGCAGGACGGACAGGGGGGGCGGCTACACCTTC	TRBV3-1/TRBV3-2	.	TRBJ1-2	TRBD1
CASNRQGDNEKLFF	TGCGCCAGCAACCGACAGGGCGATAATGAAAAACTGTTTTTT	TRBV5-1	.	TRBJ1-4	TRBD1
CASRSGSSLGEKLFF	TGTGCCAGCAGGTCGGGTTCCTCCTTGGGTGAAAAACTGTTTTTT	TRBV6-5	.	TRBJ1-4	.
CASLGTEPPSYEQYF	TGTGCCAGCTTAGGGACAGAGCCTCCTAGCTACGAGCAGTACTTC	TRBV18	few	TRBJ2-7	TRBD1